This TCR beta chain was found in a study of blood T cell repertoires in COVID-19. Study at large: PBMCs, B-cell-depleted T cells, or T cells were the source of the cDNA or gDNA that made up the material.

The CDR3 has 16 amino acids. Deletions cut 5 bases from V and 4 bases from J, with 17 bases between. Germline V gene lookup returns CDR1 SNHLY and CDR2 FYNNEI. Methods used by the authors: The assay estimated nucleated cells by amplifying reference gene primers. TCRdb's table, derived via immunoSEQ multiplex PCR, lists solely in-frame clones and lacks some. V, J and clone size reflect that table, while D and trimming were determined from the DNA. The data contain approximately 200,000 clones, roughly 86% of them singletons. The chain uses TRBV2 and TRBJ1-4, with D hard to call. The sample comprised peripheral blood. The sequence was collected from a woman aged 25-40 years with active or convalescent COVID-19. The CDR3 DNA sequence: TGTGCCAGCAGTAAATACAGCACACTAGTTAATGAAAAACTGTTTTTT. Amino acids: CASSKYSTLVNEKLFF.